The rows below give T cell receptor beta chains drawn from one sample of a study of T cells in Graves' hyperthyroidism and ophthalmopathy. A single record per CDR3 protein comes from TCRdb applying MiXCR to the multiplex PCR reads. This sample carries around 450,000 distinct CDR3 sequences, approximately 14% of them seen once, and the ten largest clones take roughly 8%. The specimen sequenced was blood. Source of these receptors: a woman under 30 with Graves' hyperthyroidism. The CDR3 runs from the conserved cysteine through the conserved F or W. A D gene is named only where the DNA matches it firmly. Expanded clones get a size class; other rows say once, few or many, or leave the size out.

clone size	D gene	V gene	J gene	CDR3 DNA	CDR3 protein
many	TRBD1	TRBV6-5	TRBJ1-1	TGTGCCAGCAGTTACTCGAGTACAGGGGACACTGAAGCTTTCTTT	CASSYSSTGDTEAFF
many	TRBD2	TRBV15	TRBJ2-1	TGTGCCACCAGCAGTACCCCCGGACTAGCGGGAAATCTGGGTGAGCAGTTCTTC	CATSSTPGLAGNLGEQFF
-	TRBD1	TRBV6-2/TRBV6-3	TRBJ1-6	TGTGCCTCCAAGGGGACAGTCAGCTCCTATAATTCACCCCTCCACTTT	CASKGTVSSYNSPLHF
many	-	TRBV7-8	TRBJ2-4	TGTGCCAGCAGCTTAGCGCCTCGTAACTCGGGGCAAAACATTCAGTACTTC	CASSLAPRNSGQNIQYF
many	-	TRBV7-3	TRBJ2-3	TGTGCCAGCAGCCCCCTCGCCGGGGGCGGCACAGATACGCAGTATTTT	CASSPLAGGGTDTQYF
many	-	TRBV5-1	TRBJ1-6	TGCGCCAGCAGCTTCGAAGCGAACAGAAGAAATTCACCCCTCCACTTT	CASSFEANRRNSPLHF
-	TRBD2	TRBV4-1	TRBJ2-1	TGCGCCAGCAGCCTAGGACTAGGCAGCTCCTACAATGAGCAGTTCTTC	CASSLGLGSSYNEQFF
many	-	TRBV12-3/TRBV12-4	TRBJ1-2	TGTGCCAGCAGTTCGGGCACCTATGGCTACACCTTC	CASSSGTYGYTF
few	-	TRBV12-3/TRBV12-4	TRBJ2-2	TGTGCCAGCAGTTTATGGGGGGGGCCAACGAACACCGGGGAGCTGTTTTTT	CASSLWGGPTNTGELFF
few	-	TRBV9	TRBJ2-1	TGTGCCAGCAGCGCCCCTCCTATGTACAATGAGCAGTTCTTC	CASSAPPMYNEQFF